The 14 T cell receptor beta chains given below trace back to one sample, sequenced in a study of regulatory T cells in long-lasting Graves disease. Indicated time point: newly diagnosed GD, antithyroid drugs for less than 3 months. Construction of the TCR library relied on RNA isolated from PBMCs. Library construction for TCR beta used iRepertoire HTBI primers and Arm-PCR of CDR3 regions. Each CDR3 protein is one row after TCRdb ran MiXCR on the multiplex PCR reads. The sample yields about 430,000 distinct CDR3 sequences, over 12% seen once. These data were likewise used in another study, on T cells in Graves' hyperthyroidism and ophthalmopathy.

Sequenced here: peripheral blood mononuclear cells (PBMCs), sampled at new diagnosis, from a patient treated with antithyroid drugs. The receptors shown here come from a woman aged 40 to 49 with Graves disease.

This clonotype was observed many times. The V and J genes are TRBV2 and TRBJ2-2, with 9 bases identical to TRBD1. V lost 6 bases, J lost 3 bases, and 11 bases stayed unmatched. The CDR3 has 17 residues. Germline lookup yields CDR1 SNHLY and CDR2 FYNNEI. In DNA form, the CDR3 reads TGTGCCAGCAGCGCCGGGACAGGGAGTAGGGACACCGGGGAGCTGTTTTTT. This codes for CASSAGTGSRDTGELFF. The variable domain in full, with the rest retrieved from reference TRBV2 and TRBJ2-2, is EPEVTQTPSHQVTQMGQEVILRCVPISNHLYFYWYRQILGQKVEFLVSFYNNEISEKSEIFDDQFSVERPDGSNFTLKIRSTKLEDSAMYFCASSAGTGSRDTGELFFGEGSRLTVL.

This clonotype was found many times. The CDR3 DNA reads as TGTGCCAGCAGTCTGCGGAGGGTAGCCTACGAGCAGTACTTC. This sequence encodes CASSLRRVAYEQYF. The chain is built from TRBV2 and TRBJ2-7; D is perhaps TRBD2 (6 bases). V gave up 5 bases and J gave up 2 bases, with 13 bases separating them. The CDR3 totals 14 residues. Germline V lookup: CDR1 SNHLY, CDR2 FYNNEI.

There are many counts of this clonotype. CDR3 protein: CASSGLPGLAGRGSYNEQFF. CDR3 sequence (DNA): TGTGCCAGCAGCGGCCTACCGGGACTAGCGGGAAGGGGCTCCTACAATGAGCAGTTCTTC. The J gene is TRBJ2-1, the V gene TRBV2; 13 bases are shared with TRBD2. CDR3 length: 20 amino acids. Germline-derived CDR1 and CDR2 are SNHLY and FYNNEI. The V segment lost 6 bases and the J segment 0 bases; nucleotides outside the gene matches: 14.

This clonotype was counted at least ten times. The gene calls are TRBV5-1 and TRBJ2-1, with D possibly matching TRBD2 (6 bases). Trimming left V 4 bases short and J 9 bases short, with 23 bases between. The V gene's germline CDR1 is SGHRS and CDR2 YFSETQ. The CDR3 is 16 residues long. In nucleotides, the CDR3 is TGCGCCAGCAGCCGGCCGGGACTCCTAAGGGAGGCTGAGCAGTTCTTC. Its translation: CASSRPGLLREAEQFF.

This clonotype occurred a few times. The chain is built from TRBV15 and TRBJ1-5; 7 bases agree with TRBD1. Germline values: CDR1 LNHNV, CDR2 YYDKDF (reference sequence). The length of the CDR3 is 14 residues. V lost 3 bases, J lost 6 bases, and 5 bases stayed unmatched. The CDR3 region has the DNA TGTGCCACCAGCAGGACAGGGACGGTTCAGCCCCAGCATTTT. It specifies CATSRTGTVQPQHF. The whole variable domain, remainder taken from reference TRBV15 and TRBJ1-5, is DAMVIQNPRYQVTQFGKPVTLSCSQTLNHNVMYWYQQKSSQAPKLLFHYYDKDFNNEADTPDNFQSRRPNTSFCFLDIRSPGLGDTAMYLCATSRTGTVQPQHFGDGTRLSIL.

This clonotype was counted at least ten times. This chain uses TRBV13 with TRBJ2-7; no firm D call. Between the trimmed V and J ends, which lost 4 bases and 2 bases, there was a span of 15 bases. The CDR3 runs to 15 residues. The germline V gene has CDR1 PRHDT and CDR2 FYEKMQ (reference sequence). The DNA of the CDR3 is TGTGCCAGCAGCTCCGTCAACATTCACGCCTACGAGCAGTACTTC. This translates into CASSSVNIHAYEQYF.

This clonotype was recorded at least ten times. This rearrangement joins TRBV27 to TRBJ2-5, with TRBD2 identical over 11 bases. Germline V gene sequence: CDR1 MNHEY, CDR2 SMNVEV (reference sequence). Trimming took 5 bases from V and 4 from J; bases not matched to a gene: 15. The CDR3 totals 18 residues. This CDR3 is CASSLLGLAVPGRETQYF. DNA of the CDR3: TGTGCCAGCAGTCTGCTGGGACTAGCGGTACCGGGGCGAGAGACCCAGTACTTC.

This clonotype was picked up a small number of times. This sequence joins TRBV7-2 and TRBJ2-7, with 8 bases matching TRBD2. The germline CDR1 and CDR2 sequences are SGHTA and FQGNSA. The CDR3 has 16 residues. V shed 2 bases, J shed 0 bases, and the junction held 6 bases outside the gene matches. CDR3 bases: TGTGCCAGCAGCTTACAAGCGGGAGACCCCTCCTACGAGCAGTACTTC. Its protein is CASSLQAGDPSYEQYF.

This clonotype was recorded many times. The V call is TRBV12-3 or TRBV12-4, the J call TRBJ1-5; perhaps TRBD1 as D (5 bases). The V gene lost 4 bases and the J gene lost 5 bases, with 12 bases spanning the gap. The CDR3 totals 14 residues. CDR3 region: CASSSSRGYQPQHF. Written as DNA, the CDR3 is TGTGCCAGCAGTTCCTCAAGGGGATATCAGCCCCAGCATTTT.

This clonotype was observed at least ten times. This chain uses TRBV7-8 with TRBJ1-2; D gene uncertain. This CDR3 has 14 residues. Germline assignment: CDR1 SGHVS and CDR2 FQNEAQ. Trimming removed 1 base at V and 2 bases at J, with 8 bases between. The CDR3 protein is CASSLVGRNYGYTF. In DNA, the CDR3 is TGTGCCAGCAGCTTAGTGGGCCGAAACTATGGCTACACCTTC.

This clonotype has a handful of counts. This chain connects TRBV20-1 to TRBJ2-7; 8 positions agree with TRBD1. The germline gives CDR1 DFQATT, CDR2 SNEGSKA (reference sequence). The CDR3 is made up of 14 amino acids. V trimming: 6 bases; J trimming: 3 bases; junction bases outside the gene matches: 10. In DNA form, the CDR3 reads TGCAGTGCCCTCCGACGGACAGGGCTCTACGAGCAGTACTTC. This sequence encodes CSALRRTGLYEQYF.

Many counts were recorded for this clonotype. The rearrangement links TRBV7-9 to TRBJ2-1, with TRBD2 matching 7 bases. Germline CDR1 SEHNR, CDR2 FQNEAQ (reference sequence). Unmatched junction bases numbered 3, after V lost 1 base and J lost 0 bases. CDR3 length: 16 amino acids. This chain's CDR3 is CASSLVGGSSYNEQFF. As DNA, the CDR3 is TGTGCCAGCAGCTTAGTGGGCGGGAGCTCCTACAATGAGCAGTTCTTC.

This clonotype was observed a handful of times. The J gene is TRBJ1-1, the V gene TRBV20-1; TRBD1 agrees at 7 bases. The germline V gene encodes CDR1 DFQATT and CDR2 SNEGSKA (reference sequence). The CDR3 is 15 amino acids. Trimming took 2 bases from V and 1 from J; bases not matched to a gene: 7. The CDR3 DNA reads TGCAGTGCTAGATACCGGGACAGTCCGAACACTGAAGCTTTCTTT. Protein: CSARYRDSPNTEAFF.

This clonotype was counted many times. This chain joins TRBV27 and TRBJ2-5, with 11 bases aligning to TRBD2. Per the germline V gene, CDR1 is MNHEY and CDR2 is SMNVEV (reference sequence). V was clipped by 6 bases and J by 5 bases; unmatched bases: 5. The CDR3 consists of 14 residues. The CDR3 sequence: CASRTSGALETQYF. The CDR3, as DNA: TGTGCCAGCAGGACTAGCGGGGCCCTGGAGACCCAGTACTTC.